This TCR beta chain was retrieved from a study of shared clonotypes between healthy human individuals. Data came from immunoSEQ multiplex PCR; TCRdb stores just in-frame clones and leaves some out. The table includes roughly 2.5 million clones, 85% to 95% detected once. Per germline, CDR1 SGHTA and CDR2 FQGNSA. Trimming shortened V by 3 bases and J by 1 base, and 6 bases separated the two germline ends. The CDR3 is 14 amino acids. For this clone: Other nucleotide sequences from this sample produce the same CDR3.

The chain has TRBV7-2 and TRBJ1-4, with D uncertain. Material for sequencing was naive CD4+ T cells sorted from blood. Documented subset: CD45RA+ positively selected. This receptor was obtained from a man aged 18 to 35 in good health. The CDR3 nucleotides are TGTGCCAGCAGCTTGGCGGGAACTAATGAAAAACTGTTTTTT. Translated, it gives CASSLAGTNEKLFF. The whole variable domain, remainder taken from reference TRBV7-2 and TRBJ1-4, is GAGVSQSPSNKVTEKGKDVELRCDPISGHTALYWYRQSLGQGLEFLIYFQGNSAPDKSGLPSDRFSAERTGGSVSTLTIQRTQQEDSAVYLCASSLAGTNEKLFFGSGTQLSVL.